This T cell receptor (beta chain) was profiled in a study of T-cell reconstitution after alpha-beta-depleted transplantation in children. The CDR3 length is 17 residues. The germline CDR1 and CDR2 sequences are LGHDT and YNNKEL (reference sequence). J lost 2 bases, V lost 1 base, and 9 bases had no gene match. Preparing the TCRbeta library involved the use of unique molecular identifiers. TCRdb ran MiXCR on the PCR reads and lists one entry per CDR3 protein. The table records around 450,000 distinct CDR3 sequences, 10% to 13% of them present only once. This clonotype came up many times. Source: PBMCs, taken before TCRalphabeta/CD19-depleted stem cell transplant. The TCR originated in a child aged 2 to 10 with inherited bone marrow failure, due to receive a stem cell transplant. The chain employs TRBV3-1 and TRBJ2-7; 9 nucleotides align to TRBD2. The CDR3 bases are TGTGCCAGCAGCCAAGCAGCGGGAGGCCCTGCCGCCTACGAGCAGTACTTC. Protein: CASSQAAGGPAAYEQYF.